The present entry profiles one T cell receptor (beta chain) with its context. From 400 to 550 ng total RNA, TCR beta cDNA was generated with a primer in the constant region. Libraries for TCR beta were built through three nested multiplex PCR rounds, which together made up a slightly modified ARM-PCR procedure. The first two PCR rounds used TRBV1-TRBV30 forward primers with a C-beta reverse primer, roughly 11 cycles each. TCRdb recomputed calls from the multiplex PCR reads with MiXCR, one row per CDR3 protein. This sample carries 150,000 to 200,000 distinct CDR3 sequences, around four fifths of them seen once, and the ten largest clones take 15% to 20%. Between roughly 17 and 31 mg of unsorted bulk tissue served as the source from which RNA and DNA were co-extracted. The patients presented with primary liver carcinoma, which was managed through surgical resection. Chronic HBV infection, which was untreated, was present in the patients. Whichever tumor sample was examined, it had over 80% viable tumor cells.

The record originates from a study of tumor-infiltrating lymphocytes in primary liver carcinoma. About the research overall: The patients included men and women who were aged 30 to 69 years.

CDR1 is SQVTM and CDR2 is ANQGSEA in the germline V gene. The CDR3 length is 13 residues. V was cut by 6 bases and J by 8 bases, with 19 bases left in between. This receptor was taken from a middle-aged man with primary liver carcinoma and hepatitis B virus infection. The sample was tumor tissue from primary liver carcinoma. The J gene is TRBJ1-2, the V gene TRBV29-1; D is unresolved. CDR3 sequence: CSVDVGFVRGYTF. The CDR3 DNA reads TGCAGCGTCGACGTAGGGTTTGTTAGAGGCTACACCTTC.